This TCR beta chain derives from a study of OX40 agonist ivuxolimab in advanced cancers. General study results and limits: Specificity for antigen went undetermined in the expanded peripheral T cells. In the 0.1 to 3.0 mg/kg range, CD4+ and CD8+ blood T cells had expanded clonally by week 6. Averaging showed that CD8+ T cells had more expanded clones than CD4+ did.

Assay: immunoSEQ multiplex PCR; the TCRdb copy retains only in-frame clones and omits some. The sample includes some 27,000 clones, roughly 85% seen only once; the top ten take around 10%. A few counts support this clone. Its antigen is not known. This CDR3 comprises 12 residues. The germline CDR1 and CDR2 sequences are LGHNA and YNFKEQ. The ends were cut back, 0 bases at V and 11 bases at J, with 8 bases in the middle. The sequence was obtained from an adult with an advanced solid tumor such as melanoma, head and neck, liver or kidney cancer. Here the sequenced sample was CD4+ or CD8+ T cells sorted from blood, taken in a trial of the OX40 agonist ivuxolimab. The J gene is TRBJ1-5, the V gene TRBV4-2; a weak D match, TRBD1 (5 bases). CDR3 nucleotides: TGTGCCAGCAGCCAAGATGGGGCGGCCCAGCATTTT. Translated, it gives CASSQDGAAQHF.